This entry lists 15 T cell receptor beta chains sequenced from one sample in a study of T-cell memory formation after mild COVID-19. Via MiXCR, TCRdb re-called the 5' RACE reads, giving one row per CDR3 protein. This table holds 300,000 to 400,000 distinct CDR3 sequences, around 27% found once. The sample was PBMCs or a T cell subset sorted from them (not recorded which). The origin of the receptors is an adult woman who had mild COVID-19 (a few samples of this study predate the infection). Cell type and time point are not known.

This chain uses TRBV10-3 with TRBJ1-2; D remains ambiguous. Trimming left V 6 bases short and J 8 bases short, with 13 bases between. CDR3 size: 12 residues. Germline loops: CDR1 ENHRY, CDR2 SYGVKD. For the CDR3, the DNA is TGTGCCATCAGGGACTACACGGGAGGCTACACCTTC. As protein: CAIRDYTGGYTF.

V is TRBV4-2 and J is TRBJ1-2, with D perhaps matching TRBD1 (5 bases). V was trimmed by 0 bases and J by 4 bases, leaving 12 bases between them. The CDR3 has 15 amino acids. Germline V CDR1 and CDR2: LGHNA, YNFKEQ. Written as DNA, the CDR3 is TGTGCCAGCAGCCAAGAAAGTGGGGGTACCTATGGCTACACCTTC. It translates to CASSQESGGTYGYTF.

The table lists this clonotype with a count of one. The rearrangement uses TRBV7-2 and TRBJ1-1; 7 nucleotides line up with TRBD1. The CDR3 contains 15 residues. The trim removed 0 bases at V and 1 base at J, leaving 2 bases unmatched. From germline, CDR1 is SGHTA and CDR2 FQGNSA. The CDR3 here is CASSLAGQPNTEAFF. The CDR3 DNA is TGTGCCAGCAGCTTAGCGGGACAGCCGAACACTGAAGCTTTCTTT.

The chain is built from TRBV24-1 and TRBJ1-1; D is possibly TRBD1 (6 bases). V lost 5 bases, J lost 5 bases, and 17 bases lay in between. The CDR3 is 15 amino acids. In germline, CDR1 is KGHDR, CDR2 SFDVKD. DNA for the CDR3: TGTGCCACCAGTGGCCCCGTGACAGGTGGGACTGAAGCTTTCTTT. This codes for CATSGPVTGGTEAFF.

The chain has TRBV29-1 and TRBJ2-5; possible D gene TRBD2, 6 bases. V was shortened by 7 bases and J by 5 bases, with 20 bases between the two germline ends. The CDR3 has 14 residues. In germline, CDR1 is SQVTM, CDR2 ANQGSEA. CDR3 amino acids: CSAAGGEEWETQYF. CDR3 in DNA: TGCAGCGCGGCGGGTGGGGAGGAATGGGAGACCCAGTACTTC. The whole variable domain, remainder taken from reference TRBV29-1 and TRBJ2-5, is SAVISQKPSRDICQRGTSLTIQCQVDSQVTMMFWYRQQPGQSLTLIATANQGSEATYESGFVIDKFPISRPNLTFSTLTVSNMSPEDSSIYLCSAAGGEEWETQYFGPGTRLLVL.

The chain combines TRBV20-1 with TRBJ1-1; D is unclear. The CDR3 loop spans 13 amino acids. V lost 5 bases and J lost 3, with 13 bases in between. Germline loops: CDR1 DFQATT, CDR2 SNEGSKA (reference sequence). The DNA of the CDR3 is TGCAGTGCTTCGGTCGGTCGGGACACTGAAGCTTTCTTT. It translates to CSASVGRDTEAFF.

In nucleotides, the CDR3 is TGTGCCAGCAGTTTATCAGGGGCTAACGCGTTCTTC. It specifies CASSLSGANAFF. The chain is built from TRBV12-3 or TRBV12-4 and TRBJ2-1, with D perhaps matching TRBD1 (6 bases). Trimming left V 2 bases short and J 15 bases short, with 14 bases between. The CDR3 is 12 amino acids.

The chain recombines TRBV14 with TRBJ1-1; D gene uncertain. CDR1 is SGHDN and CDR2 is FVKESK in the germline V gene. CDR3 length equals 13 residues. V was pared by 4 bases and J by 5 bases, with 11 bases between. The CDR3 DNA follows: TGTGCCAGCAGCCCGTGGAGGTCGACTGAAGCTTTCTTT. Its protein is CASSPWRSTEAFF.

J is TRBJ2-5 and V is TRBV7-9; unclear D gene. V was clipped by 1 base and J by 5 bases, with 8 bases between them. The CDR3 extends over 13 amino acids. CDR1 and CDR2 (germline): SEHNR, FQNEAQ (reference sequence). The CDR3 loop reads CASSLENRETQYF. CDR3 nucleotides: TGTGCCAGCAGCTTAGAGAACCGGGAGACCCAGTACTTC.

This chain links TRBV6-2 or TRBV6-3 with TRBJ2-5; TRBD2 agrees at 12 bases. The trim removed 4 bases at V and 4 bases at J, leaving 4 bases unmatched. Germline lookup yields CDR1 MNHEY and CDR2 SVGEGT. There are 15 residues in the CDR3. The CDR3 loop is CASSLTSGSRETQYF. In DNA form, the CDR3 reads TGTGCCAGCAGTTTGACTAGCGGGAGTAGAGAGACCCAGTACTTC.

This chain joins TRBV27 and TRBJ2-7; perhaps D is TRBD1 or TRBD2 (5 bases each). The V end was cut by 4 bases, the J end by 2 bases, with 21 bases between. Germline assignment: CDR1 MNHEY and CDR2 SMNVEV (reference sequence). The CDR3 runs 17 residues. The CDR3 protein is CASSSLLSGTGPYEQYF. The CDR3 DNA reads as TGTGCCAGCAGTTCACTTCTGTCCGGGACCGGACCCTACGAGCAGTACTTC.

This clonotype was found a few times. The chain is built from TRBV4-1 and TRBJ2-7; D is undetermined. The CDR3 is made up of 16 amino acids. CDR1 and CDR2 from the germline V gene are MGHRA and YSYEKL. V lost 4 bases and J 1 base, leaving 17 bases between the germline ends. The CDR3 DNA reads as TGCGCCAGCAGCCTATCCGAGCAGGATTCATCCTACGAGCAGTACTTC. Protein: CASSLSEQDSSYEQYF.

This clonotype was detected a few times. V is TRBV5-1 and J is TRBJ2-2; 7 bases agree with TRBD1. CDR3 size: 15 residues. Looked up from germline, CDR1 is SGHRS and CDR2 is YFSETQ. Trimming cost V 4 bases and J 5 bases; bases outside gene matches: 8. CDR3 coding DNA: TGCGCCAGCAGCGGCGGACAGGTTTGGACCGGGGAGCTGTTTTTT. Its protein product is CASSGGQVWTGELFF.

This clonotype has just a few counts. The V and J genes are TRBV4-1 and TRBJ1-5, with a weak D call TRBD1 (5 bases). The V gene's germline CDR1 is MGHRA and CDR2 YSYEKL. This CDR3 is 20 amino acids long. The V and J ends lost 1 base and 3 bases respectively, with 25 bases between them. The DNA of the CDR3 is TGCGCCAGCAGCCAAGTGTCCCTTTACACCGGAGTGGGGGACAATCAGCCCCAGCATTTT. Translating gives CASSQVSLYTGVGDNQPQHF.

This clonotype was observed a handful of times. The gene calls are TRBV7-6 and TRBJ1-1; the D is unclear. Trimming removed 1 base from V and 5 bases from J, with 17 bases in between. The CDR3 totals 16 residues. Germline V lookup: CDR1 SGHVS, CDR2 FNYEAQ. CDR3 amino acids: CASSLGIFVGVTEAFF. As DNA, the CDR3 is TGTGCCAGCAGCTTAGGCATATTTGTGGGCGTAACTGAAGCTTTCTTT.